This T cell receptor beta chain was documented in a study of blood T cell repertoires in COVID-19. Across the study: Donors in the United States, Italy and Spain gave samples during acute or convalescent COVID-19.

This table comes from immunoSEQ multiplex PCR, and its TCRdb copy is limited to in-frame clones, with some not included. This table has 160,000 or so clones, about four fifths appearing once. V was pared by 6 bases and J by 6 bases, with 10 bases of the junction left unmatched. CDR3 size: 15 residues. Germline CDR1 is SNHLY and CDR2 is FYNNEI. This chain links TRBV2 with TRBJ2-1; 8 nucleotides match TRBD1. The specimen was peripheral blood. The TCR originated in a woman aged 80 or older with acute or convalescent COVID-19. In DNA form, the CDR3 reads TGTGCCAGCAGCGCGACAGGGGCCCTGATCAATGAGCAGTTCTTC. Its protein is CASSATGALINEQFF.